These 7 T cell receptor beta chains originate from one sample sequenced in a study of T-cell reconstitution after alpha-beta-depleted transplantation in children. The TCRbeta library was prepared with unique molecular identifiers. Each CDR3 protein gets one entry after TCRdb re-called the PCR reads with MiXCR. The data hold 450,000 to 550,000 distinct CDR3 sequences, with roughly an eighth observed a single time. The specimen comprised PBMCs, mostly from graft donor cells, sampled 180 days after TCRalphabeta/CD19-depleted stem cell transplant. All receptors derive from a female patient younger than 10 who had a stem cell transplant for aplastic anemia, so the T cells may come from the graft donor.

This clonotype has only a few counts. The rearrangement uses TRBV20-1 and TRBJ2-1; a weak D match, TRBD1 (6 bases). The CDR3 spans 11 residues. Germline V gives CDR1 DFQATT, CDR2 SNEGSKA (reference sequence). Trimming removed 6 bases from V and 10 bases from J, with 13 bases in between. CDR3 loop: CSARGPREQFF. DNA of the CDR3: TGCAGTGCCAGGGGTCCCCGGGAGCAGTTCTTC.

DNA for the CDR3: TGTGCCAGCAGTTACTCGATTCGGGACGAGCAGTACTTC. This gives the protein CASSYSIRDEQYF. The genes are TRBV6-2 or TRBV6-3 and TRBJ2-7; D uncertain. The CDR3 has 13 amino acids. Per germline, CDR1 MNHEY and CDR2 SVGEGT. V lost 0 bases to trimming and J lost 5 bases, with 8 bases between them.

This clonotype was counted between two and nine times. CDR3 in amino acids: CATSHSGNSYNEQFF. The CDR3 DNA follows: TGTGCCACCAGCCATAGCGGGAACTCCTACAATGAGCAGTTCTTC. The rearrangement links TRBV15 to TRBJ2-1, with 8 bases that match TRBD2. Germline V gene data show CDR1 as LNHNV and CDR2 as YYDKDF (reference sequence). The length of the CDR3 is 15 residues. Losses at the gene ends were 5 bases for V and 0 bases for J; bases not matched to a gene: 3.

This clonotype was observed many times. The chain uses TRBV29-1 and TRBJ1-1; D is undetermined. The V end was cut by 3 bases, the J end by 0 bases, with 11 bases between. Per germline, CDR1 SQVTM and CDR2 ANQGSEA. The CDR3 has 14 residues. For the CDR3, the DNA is TGCAGCGTTGAGGCAGGCAGGCTGAACACTGAAGCTTTCTTT. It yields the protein CSVEAGRLNTEAFF.

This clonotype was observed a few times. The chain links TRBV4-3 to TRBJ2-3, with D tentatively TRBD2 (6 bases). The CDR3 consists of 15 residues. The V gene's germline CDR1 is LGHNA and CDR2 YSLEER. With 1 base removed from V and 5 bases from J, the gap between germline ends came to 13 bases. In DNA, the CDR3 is TGCGCCAGCAGCCAAGCGGTCTGGGGGGTAGATACGCAGTATTTT. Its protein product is CASSQAVWGVDTQYF.

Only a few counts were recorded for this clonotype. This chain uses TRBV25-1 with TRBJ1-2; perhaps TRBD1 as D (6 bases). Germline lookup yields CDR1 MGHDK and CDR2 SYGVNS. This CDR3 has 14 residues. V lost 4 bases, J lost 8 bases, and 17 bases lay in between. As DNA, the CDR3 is TGTGCCAGCAGTGTACCGGGACACGGTTCGGGCTACACCTTC. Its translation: CASSVPGHGSGYTF.

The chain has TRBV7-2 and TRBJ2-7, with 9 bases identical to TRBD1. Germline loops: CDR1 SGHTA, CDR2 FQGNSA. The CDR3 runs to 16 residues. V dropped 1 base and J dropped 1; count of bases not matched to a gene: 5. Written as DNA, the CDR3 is TGTGCCAGCAGCTTAGAGGCACAGGGGGCGTCCTACGAGCAGTACTTC. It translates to CASSLEAQGASYEQYF.